This section outlines one T cell receptor beta chain sequence together with its context. The antigen is undetermined. Documented time point: inflamed ileum from the surgical specimen. Trimming took 5 bases from V and 3 from J, leaving 16 bases between them. The germline V gene encodes CDR1 MDHEN and CDR2 SYDVKM. The CDR3 spans 15 residues. The data are from a study of T cell repertoires in ileal Crohn's disease. Overall study: Patients had a median approximately 7.3-year disease duration, and less than 45% were active smokers. From the surgical specimen's inflamed ileum, biopsies were taken as M0. Per sample, around 500 nanograms of biopsy DNA were TCRB immunosequenced. The study, taken as a whole, reports: Sorted CD8 T cells held more high-frequency clones than CD4.

Profiling relied on immunoSEQ multiplex PCR, and the TCRdb table lists in-frame clones only, not all of them. The sample lists about 17,000 clones, roughly 76% occurring once. This TCR was sampled from an adult with Crohn's disease. The sequenced sample was ileal tissue. The genes are TRBV28 and TRBJ1-1; D is undetermined. CDR3 bases: TGTGCCAGCAGTCTCGCAAGGGTAGCCGACACTGAAGCTTTCTTT. The encoded protein is CASSLARVADTEAFF.